These 32 T cell receptor beta chains were sequenced from one sample in a study of blood T cells in healthy people across ages. For the second PCR, which ran for about 7 to 11 cycles, a sample-barcoded 5' primer and a J-beta primer mix were used. TCRdb reprocessed the 5' RACE reads via MiXCR and lists one record per CDR3 protein. The table has over 450,000 distinct CDR3 sequences, under 30% seen once; the top ten hold around 10%. This sample also belongs to another study, concerning T cells of mothers and their children.

The sequenced material came from blood. The receptor source for this set is a boy between 10 and 17 years old in good health.

This clonotype was counted a few times. The gene calls are TRBV25-1 and TRBJ1-4; unclear D gene. This CDR3 is built from 15 residues. Trimming removed 8 bases from V and 7 bases from J, with 20 bases in between. Germline V CDR1 and CDR2: MGHDK, SYGVNS. The CDR3 loop reads CASARPTQAGEKLFF. In nucleotides, the CDR3 is TGTGCCAGCGCCCGGCCCACCCAGGCTGGTGAAAAACTGTTTTTT.

Only a few counts were recorded for this clonotype. The chain carries TRBV20-1 and TRBJ2-1; TRBD2 is a possible D gene (6 bases). V lost 5 bases and J 0 bases, leaving 17 bases between the germline ends. The germline V gene has CDR1 DFQATT and CDR2 SNEGSKA (reference sequence). This CDR3 region has 16 residues. CDR3 in amino acids: CSAPVAGLSSYNEQFF. CDR3 in DNA: TGCAGTGCTCCGGTCGCGGGGTTGAGCTCCTACAATGAGCAGTTCTTC.

This clonotype was recorded at least ten times. The V and J genes are TRBV7-9 and TRBJ1-1; 9 bases align to TRBD1. V was pared by 1 base and J by 4 bases, with 1 base of the junction left unmatched. There are 14 residues in the CDR3. The V gene's germline CDR1 is SEHNR and CDR2 FQNEAQ (reference sequence). CDR3 region: CASSLETGGTEAFF. The CDR3 DNA reads TGTGCCAGCAGCTTAGAGACAGGGGGCACTGAAGCTTTCTTT.

This clonotype has at least ten counts. The genes are TRBV29-1 and TRBJ2-7; D perhaps matches TRBD2 (6 bases). This CDR3 has 13 amino acids. V dropped 1 base and J dropped 1 base, with 8 bases sitting between them. Germline loops: CDR1 SQVTM, CDR2 ANQGSEA. CDR3 loop: CSVEARGSYEQYF. CDR3 bases: TGCAGCGTTGAAGCTCGGGGGTCCTACGAGCAGTACTTC.

The table lists this clonotype with a few counts. The chain couples TRBV20-1 to TRBJ1-5; 8 bases map to TRBD1. The CDR3 spans 13 residues. V trimming: 6 bases; J trimming: 7 bases; junction bases outside the gene matches: 8. CDR1 is DFQATT, CDR2 SNEGSKA, per germline (reference sequence). CDR3 region: CSAPSTGEQPQHF. Here the CDR3 DNA reads TGCAGTGCGCCGTCGACAGGGGAACAGCCCCAGCATTTT.

The genes are TRBV7-2 and TRBJ1-5; D unresolved. V was cut by 2 bases and J by 7 bases, with 9 bases left in between. The CDR3 totals 13 residues. The V gene's germline CDR1 is SGHTA and CDR2 FQGNSA. The CDR3 spells CASSLSSAQPQHF. As DNA, the CDR3 is TGTGCCAGCAGCTTATCGTCTGCCCAGCCCCAGCATTTT.

This chain links TRBV7-2 with TRBJ2-7, with 8 bases identical to TRBD2. Trimming cost V 2 bases and J 4 bases; bases outside gene matches: 10. This CDR3 comprises 16 residues. The germline V gene encodes CDR1 SGHTA and CDR2 FQGNSA. The CDR3 here is CASSLIGGGHKYEQYF. In nucleotides, the CDR3 is TGTGCCAGCAGCTTAATCGGCGGGGGGCACAAATACGAGCAGTACTTC.

The chain has TRBV19 and TRBJ2-2; D is undetermined. The CDR3 loop spans 14 amino acids. Germline CDR1 reads LNHDA; CDR2 reads SQIVND (reference sequence). Trimming shortened V by 3 bases and J by 5 bases, and 10 bases separated the two germline ends. The CDR3 sequence is CASSMIMGTGELFF. The CDR3, as DNA: TGTGCCAGTAGTATGATTATGGGGACCGGGGAGCTGTTTTTT. Using reference TRBV19 and TRBJ2-2 for the parts outside the CDR3, the full variable domain is DGGITQSPKYLFRKEGQNVTLSCEQNLNHDAMYWYRQDPGQGLRLIYYSQIVNDFQKGDIAEGYSVSREKKESFPLTVTSAQKNPTAFYLCASSMIMGTGELFFGEGSRLTVL.

The rearrangement joins TRBV29-1 to TRBJ2-5, with 9 bases fitting TRBD1. The J call may not be correct, given that the DNA end is closer to TRBJ2-1. CDR1 and CDR2 from the germline V gene are SQVTM and ANQGSEA. The CDR3 extends over 14 amino acids. DNA of the CDR3: TGCAGCGTTGATCCCGGGACAGGGTTGTCGAGGCAGTTCTTC. Protein: CSVDPGTGLSRQFF.

V gene TRBV28 combines with J gene TRBJ1-1, with D maybe TRBD1 (6 bases). V lost 6 bases and J lost 4, with 15 bases in between. The CDR3 loop spans 14 amino acids. Germline CDR1 and CDR2: MDHEN and SYDVKM. The CDR3 is CASRTTTGFTEAFF. CDR3 nucleotide sequence: TGTGCCAGCAGAACCACTACAGGGTTCACTGAAGCTTTCTTT.

This clonotype was counted between two and nine times. This chain links TRBV12-3 or TRBV12-4 with TRBJ1-2; 8 bases are a match to TRBD1. J lost 4 bases, V lost 4 bases, and 11 bases had no gene match. The CDR3 extends over 16 amino acids. Written as DNA, the CDR3 is TGTGCCAGCAGTTCGGCAGGGGGCTATTTCGGCTATGGCTACACCTTC. Translating it yields CASSSAGGYFGYGYTF.

The rearrangement uses TRBV28 and TRBJ1-2, with TRBD1 matching 7 bases. In germline, CDR1 is MDHEN, CDR2 SYDVKM. Trimming cost V 4 bases and J 5 bases; bases outside gene matches: 10. The CDR3 contains 15 residues. This chain's CDR3 is CASSSVTGSFYGYTF. Here the CDR3 DNA reads TGTGCCAGCAGTTCCGTGACAGGGAGTTTTTATGGCTACACCTTC.

The chain recombines TRBV25-1 with TRBJ2-2, with TRBD1 identical over 7 bases. CDR3 size: 16 residues. V gave up 8 bases and J gave up 1 base; unmatched junction bases: 10. In germline, CDR1 is MGHDK, CDR2 SYGVNS. The CDR3: CASSRPGQRNTGELFF. In DNA form, the CDR3 reads TGTGCCAGCTCCCGCCCGGGACAGAGGAACACCGGGGAGCTGTTTTTT.

The DNA for the CDR3 is TGTGCCAGCAGTTTCTGCGGGGTTGGCGCAGATACGCAGTATTTT. This translates into CASSFCGVGADTQYF. V usage is TRBV27 and J usage is TRBJ2-3; tentatively, D is TRBD2 (6 bases). Deletions cut 3 bases from V and 4 bases from J, with 14 bases between. The germline gives CDR1 MNHEY, CDR2 SMNVEV (reference sequence). The CDR3 length is 15 residues.

The sample holds a few counts of this clonotype. Just one base apart from a much larger clone, this may be a read error. Written as DNA, the CDR3 is TGTGCCAGCAGTATTCTGAGCTCCTACAATGAGCGGTTCTTC. Its protein is CASSILSSYNERFF. This chain joins TRBV25-1 and TRBJ2-1, with unresolved D. Germline assignment: CDR1 MGHDK and CDR2 SYGVNS. This CDR3 is 14 amino acids long.

The chain links TRBV5-6 to TRBJ2-3; a weak D match, TRBD1 (6 bases). Germline CDR1 SGHDT, CDR2 YYEEEE. V was cut by 2 bases and J by 5 bases, with 18 bases left in between. This CDR3 contains 16 residues. DNA of the CDR3: TGTGCCAGCAGCTTAACTCTCAGGGGCCCGGGAGATACGCAGTATTTT. This translates into CASSLTLRGPGDTQYF.

The genes are TRBV14 and TRBJ1-6; 10 positions agree with TRBD1. The CDR3 sequence is 17 residues long. The V and J ends lost 1 base and 10 bases, in that order; junction bases with no gene match: 10. The germline V gene has CDR1 SGHDN and CDR2 FVKESK. The CDR3 protein is CASSQGDRGFLLSPLHF. CDR3 coding DNA: TGTGCCAGCAGCCAAGGGGACAGGGGTTTTTTATTGTCACCCCTCCACTTT.

This clonotype was found a few times. CDR3 in amino acids: CSVERDRYEQYF. The CDR3 nucleotides are TGCAGCGTGGAGCGGGACAGGTACGAGCAGTACTTC. The rearrangement uses TRBV29-1 and TRBJ2-7, with D perhaps matching TRBD1 (8 bases). Germline assignment: CDR1 SQVTM and CDR2 ANQGSEA. V was cut by 6 bases and J by 4 bases, with 13 bases left in between. This CDR3 is 12 amino acids long.

This chain connects TRBV5-5 to TRBJ2-3; D is perhaps TRBD1 (7 bases). V lost 0 bases to trimming and J lost 4 bases, with 9 bases between them. In germline, CDR1 is SGHKS, CDR2 YYEKEE (reference sequence). This CDR3 region has 14 residues. The CDR3 sequence is CASSLARGADTQYF. The CDR3 DNA follows: TGTGCCAGCAGCTTGGCCAGGGGGGCAGATACGCAGTATTTT. The full variable domain, completed using reference TRBV5-5 and TRBJ2-3, is DAGVTQSPTHLIKTRGQQVTLRCSPISGHKSVSWYQQVLGQGPQFIFQYYEKEERGRGNFPDRFSARQFPNYSSELNVNALLLGDSALYLCASSLARGADTQYFGPGTRLTVL.

V gene TRBV28 combines with J gene TRBJ2-3; the match to TRBD2 covers 10 bases. J lost 3 bases, V lost 6 bases, and 15 bases had no gene match. In germline, CDR1 is MDHEN, CDR2 SYDVKM. This CDR3 comprises 18 residues. In DNA, the CDR3 is TGTGCCAGCAGCCAAAGCGGGAGGGCAAGGTTCGATACAGATACGCAGTATTTT. Translating it yields CASSQSGRARFDTDTQYF.

This clonotype was picked up one time. This chain uses TRBV2 with TRBJ1-2; D unclear. V dropped 7 bases and J dropped 3 bases, with 9 bases sitting between them. This CDR3 has 12 residues. Per the germline V gene, CDR1 is SNHLY and CDR2 is FYNNEI. In DNA, the CDR3 is TGTGCCAGCAATCAGGAGGACTATGGCTACACCTTC. Encoded protein: CASNQEDYGYTF.

This clonotype came up once. The chain has TRBV6-2 or TRBV6-3 and TRBJ2-2, with a possible D match to TRBD2 (5 bases). Trimming removed 2 bases at V and 2 bases at J, with 12 bases between. This CDR3 contains 16 residues. Looked up from germline, CDR1 is MNHEY and CDR2 is SVGEGT. In nucleotides, the CDR3 is TGTGCCAGCAGTTACGATAGGGAGAGCAACACCGGGGAGCTGTTTTTT. It is translated as CASSYDRESNTGELFF.

This clonotype was seen repeatedly, ten times or more. This rearrangement joins TRBV9 to TRBJ2-7; the match to TRBD1 covers 9 bases. The CDR3 totals 13 residues. Trimming cost V 3 bases and J 7 bases; bases outside gene matches: 5. Per the germline V gene, CDR1 is SGDLS and CDR2 is YYNGEE. CDR3 bases: TGTGCCAGCAGCGCCGGGACAGGGTTGGAGCAGTACTTC. Translation: CASSAGTGLEQYF. Supplemented by reference TRBV9 and TRBJ2-7, the full variable domain reads DSGVTQTPKHLITATGQRVTLRCSPRSGDLSVYWYQQSLDQGLQFLIQYYNGEERAKGNILERFSAQQFPDLHSELNLSSLELGDSALYFCASSAGTGLEQYFGPGTRLTVT.

In its sample, this clonotype was seen many times. The chain combines TRBV28 with TRBJ1-2; D remains ambiguous. CDR1 and CDR2 (germline): MDHEN, SYDVKM. CDR3 length: 12 amino acids. V dropped 8 bases and J dropped 7 bases, with 14 bases sitting between them. Here the CDR3 DNA reads TGTGCCAGCCGGCCCCCACTGCGTGGCTACACCTTC. It yields the protein CASRPPLRGYTF.

V usage is TRBV7-9 and J usage is TRBJ2-7; tentatively, D is TRBD2 (6 bases). In germline, CDR1 is SEHNR, CDR2 FQNEAQ (reference sequence). The CDR3 length is 13 residues. V dropped 2 bases and J dropped 4 bases, with 9 bases sitting between them. The CDR3 DNA sequence: TGTGCCAGCAGCTTAAACGGGGGTTACGAGCAGTACTTC. Its translation is CASSLNGGYEQYF.

In its sample, this clonotype was seen many times. V gene TRBV4-3 combines with J gene TRBJ2-1, with TRBD2 identical over 10 bases. V gave up 4 bases and J gave up 6 bases; unmatched junction bases: 0. The CDR3 spans 13 residues. CDR1 LGHNA and CDR2 YSLEER come from the germline V gene. Here the CDR3 DNA reads TGCGCCAGCAGCCCTAGCGGGGGCAATGAGCAGTTCTTC. Translating gives CASSPSGGNEQFF.

The chain has TRBV20-1 and TRBJ2-1, with a weak D call TRBD1 (6 bases). The ends were cut back, 5 bases at V and 2 bases at J, with 13 bases in the middle. This CDR3 has 14 amino acids. Germline V gene sequence: CDR1 DFQATT, CDR2 SNEGSKA (reference sequence). CDR3 coding DNA: TGCAGTGCTCCCCAGGGGCCAGCCTACAATGAGCAGTTCTTC. Protein: CSAPQGPAYNEQFF.

The rearrangement links TRBV12-3 or TRBV12-4 to TRBJ2-3, with D hard to call. The CDR3 extends over 15 amino acids. V lost 4 bases and J lost 2, with 13 bases in between. The CDR3 DNA reads as TGTGCCAGCAGTTGGCGAGTTCGGAACACAGATACGCAGTATTTT. This encodes CASSWRVRNTDTQYF.

This clonotype was picked up a small number of times. The CDR3, as DNA: TGTGCCAGCAGCTTCGGAGGGGGGAACTCCGAGCAGTACTTC. Encoded protein: CASSFGGGNSEQYF. V is TRBV11-1 and J is TRBJ2-7, with D possibly called TRBD1 or TRBD2 (6 bases each). Germline-derived CDR1 and CDR2 are SGHAT and FQDESV (reference sequence). V lost 3 bases to trimming and J lost 6 bases, with 15 bases between them. The CDR3 contains 14 residues.

This clonotype appeared a few times. This chain links TRBV5-5 with TRBJ2-5; TRBD1 matches at 12 bases. The CDR3 loop spans 16 amino acids. The V gene's germline CDR1 is SGHKS and CDR2 YYEKEE (reference sequence). J lost 11 bases, V lost 0 bases, and 11 bases had no gene match. The CDR3 sequence is CASSLGGGQGASFQYF. The CDR3 DNA follows: TGTGCCAGCAGCTTGGGAGGGGGACAGGGGGCGAGTTTTCAGTACTTC.

The CDR3 region has the DNA TGTGCCAGCAGCCCCCGGACAGGGGGAGATGGTAATGAAAAACTGTTTTTT. Translating gives CASSPRTGGDGNEKLFF. The chain couples TRBV9 to TRBJ1-4; 10 positions agree with TRBD1. The germline CDR1 and CDR2 sequences are SGDLS and YYNGEE. The CDR3 length is 17 residues. The V gene end was trimmed by 4 bases and the J gene end by 4 bases; junction bases not matched to a gene: 10.

The gene calls are TRBV20-1 and TRBJ2-1; D gene uncertain. In germline, CDR1 is DFQATT, CDR2 SNEGSKA (reference sequence). Trimming cost V 0 bases and J 6 bases, with 9 bases left between them. The CDR3 has 13 amino acids. CDR3 amino acids: CSARDRQFNEQFF. The CDR3 nucleotides are TGCAGTGCTAGAGATAGGCAGTTCAATGAGCAGTTCTTC.